These 23 T cell receptor beta chains came from one sample sequenced in a study of cytomegalovirus exposure and HLA in healthy donors. The PCR had 60 Vbeta and 13 Jbeta primers. Sequencing was performed with immunoSEQ multiplex PCR; in TCRdb, only in-frame clones are kept and a portion is missing. The sample data list some 130,000 clones. The material sequenced was PBMCs. The receptors stem from a woman between 35 and 50 years old in good health and CMV-seropositive.

The chain combines TRBV5-1 with TRBJ2-7; tentatively, D is TRBD1 (6 bases). CDR1 is SGHRS and CDR2 is YFSETQ in the germline V gene. This CDR3 has 14 amino acids. Trimming took off 5 bases at V and 1 base at J, with 13 bases between the two ends. CDR3 in amino acids: CASRDRAISYEQYF. In nucleotides, the CDR3 is TGCGCCAGCAGGGACAGAGCGATTTCCTACGAGCAGTACTTC.

This chain links TRBV6-5 with TRBJ2-7, with 7 bases identical to TRBD1. The trim removed 0 bases at V and 2 bases at J, leaving 4 bases unmatched. Germline loops: CDR1 MNHEY, CDR2 SVGAGI. This CDR3 has 15 residues. As DNA, the CDR3 is TGTGCCAGCAGTTACTCTCAACAGGGGACCTACGAGCAGTACTTC. Translating gives CASSYSQQGTYEQYF.

The chain carries TRBV28 and TRBJ1-2, with a tentative D call TRBD1 (5 bases). The germline V gene has CDR1 MDHEN and CDR2 SYDVKM. The CDR3 spans 13 residues. Trimming cost V 9 bases and J 6 bases, with 17 bases left between them. The CDR3 sequence is CASRDGGRDGYTF. The CDR3 DNA follows: TGTGCCAGTCGAGACGGGGGGAGGGATGGCTACACCTTC.

The rearrangement links TRBV7-9 to TRBJ2-2; TRBD2 agrees at 9 bases. Trimming took 0 bases from V and 5 from J; bases not matched to a gene: 7. Germline CDR1 reads SEHNR; CDR2 reads FQNEAQ (reference sequence). The length of the CDR3 is 17 residues. In DNA form, the CDR3 reads TGTGCCAGCAGCTTAGCGGTTAGCGGGAGAGAAACCGGGGAGCTGTTTTTT. Translating gives CASSLAVSGRETGELFF.

This chain joins TRBV28 and TRBJ2-1, with 7 bases lining up with TRBD2. Unmatched junction bases numbered 6, after V lost 7 bases and J lost 3 bases. Germline V CDR1 and CDR2: MDHEN, SYDVKM. CDR3 size: 14 residues. The CDR3 sequence: CASKEERDYNEQFF. CDR3 bases: TGTGCCAGCAAGGAGGAGCGGGACTACAATGAGCAGTTCTTC.

The chain couples TRBV11-2 to TRBJ1-1; D gene unclear. Trimming stripped 5 bases from V and 13 bases from J, with 17 bases between. Per the germline V gene, CDR1 is SGHAT and CDR2 is FQNNGV. The CDR3 is 12 residues long. This CDR3 is CASSLEPRRFFF. The CDR3 DNA is TGTGCCAGCAGCCTCGAACCCCGGCGGTTTTTCTTT.

The chain recombines TRBV7-2 with TRBJ2-1, with D maybe TRBD2 (6 bases). V lost 10 bases and J 2 bases, leaving 18 bases between the germline ends. Per germline, CDR1 SGHTA and CDR2 FQGNSA. CDR3 size: 15 residues. The CDR3 coding sequence is TGTGCCACCTTGGCCGTGCTAGCGACCTACAATGAGCAGTTCTTC. Translating it yields CATLAVLATYNEQFF.

The V and J genes are TRBV5-1 and TRBJ1-6, with D maybe TRBD1 (6 bases). Germline CDR1 is SGHRS and CDR2 is YFSETQ. The CDR3 spans 15 residues. The ends were cut back, 5 bases at V and 6 bases at J, with 15 bases in the middle. CDR3 protein: CASRYTGQGNSPLHF. The CDR3 DNA sequence: TGCGCCAGCAGATACACAGGGCAGGGTAATTCACCCCTCCACTTT.

V gene TRBV19 combines with J gene TRBJ1-4; perhaps TRBD1 as D (5 bases). CDR1 is LNHDA and CDR2 is SQIVND in the germline V gene (reference sequence). Between the trimmed V and J ends, which lost 9 bases and 7 bases, there was a span of 18 bases. This CDR3 region has 14 residues. The CDR3 DNA follows: TGTGCCAGCATCGACAGAGGAACGGGTGAAAAACTGTTTTTT. Translating it yields CASIDRGTGEKLFF.

Turning to this clone: Sequence at one end of the junction differs from germline and may be a read error. The chain uses TRBV7-9 and TRBJ1-2, with TRBD1 identical over 10 bases. Looked up from germline, CDR1 is SEHNR and CDR2 is FQNEAQ (reference sequence). The CDR3 runs to 14 residues. CDR3 nucleotides: TGTGCCAGCAGCATGACGACCGGGACAGGGGTCGAAGGCTTC. Amino acids: CASSMTTGTGVEGF.

The gene calls are TRBV19 and TRBJ1-2; maybe TRBD1 (5 bases). Deletions cut 5 bases from V and 0 bases from J, with 10 bases between. The CDR3 loop spans 14 amino acids. Looked up from germline, CDR1 is LNHDA and CDR2 is SQIVND (reference sequence). CDR3 protein: CASSLRQPNYGYTF. CDR3 nucleotides: TGTGCCAGTAGTCTGAGACAGCCTAACTATGGCTACACCTTC.

Remarks on this clone: No conserved phenylalanine or tryptophan is present at the end of the CDR3, so a read error is the likely explanation. The DNA is omitted, as the CDR3 cannot be located on it reliably, and the CDR3 follows TCRdb's listing. The V call is TRBV11-3, the J call TRBJ2-4; the D call in the table, TRBD2, was not verified against the DNA. Per the germline V gene, CDR1 is SGHNT and CDR2 is YENEEA. Inclusive of both ends, the CDR3 amounts to 13 amino acids. CDR3 region: CASSLGRSPLHSR.

The chain is built from TRBV4-2 and TRBJ2-1, with 12 bases matching TRBD2. Germline V gene sequence: CDR1 LGHNA, CDR2 YNFKEQ. This CDR3 is built from 18 residues. With 0 bases clipped from V and 4 bases from J, the junction kept 7 bases outside the gene matches. The CDR3 loop is CASSQDSLAGGIYNEQFF. The DNA for the CDR3 is TGTGCCAGCAGCCAAGATTCGCTAGCGGGAGGGATTTACAATGAGCAGTTCTTC.

This chain uses TRBV27 with TRBJ2-7; TRBD2 matches 11 bases. Germline assignment: CDR1 MNHEY and CDR2 SMNVEV (reference sequence). CDR3 length: 15 amino acids. Unmatched junction bases numbered 7, after V lost 4 bases and J lost 5 bases. The CDR3 nucleotides read TGTGCCAGCAGTTATCTAGCGGGAGGCCTGCACGAGCAGTACTTC. Protein sequence: CASSYLAGGLHEQYF.

This CDR3 is CASSSGTAIYGYTF. CDR3 nucleotide sequence: TGTGCCAGCAGCTCCGGGACAGCCATTTATGGCTACACCTTC. The rearrangement joins TRBV28 to TRBJ1-2, with 7 bases identical to TRBD1. The CDR3 runs 14 residues. The ends lost 6 bases at V and 5 bases at J; junction bases unmatched: 9. Germline CDR1 and CDR2: MDHEN and SYDVKM.

This chain uses TRBV6-5 with TRBJ1-1; D is unclear. Germline assignment: CDR1 MNHEY and CDR2 SVGAGI. The ends were cut back, 1 base at V and 0 bases at J, with 9 bases in the middle. The CDR3 sequence is 15 residues long. The CDR3 nucleotides read TGTGCCAGCAGTTACTTGACTGGCATGAACACTGAAGCTTTCTTT. Protein: CASSYLTGMNTEAFF.

The chain carries TRBV30 and TRBJ1-5, with D perhaps matching TRBD1 (6 bases). The germline CDR1 and CDR2 sequences are GTSNPN and SVGIG (reference sequence). The CDR3 is 14 amino acids. Trimming stripped 0 bases from V and 7 bases from J, with 13 bases between. The CDR3 DNA reads TGTGCCTGGAGTGTACAGACAGGTCGACAGCCCCAGCATTTT. Its translation is CAWSVQTGRQPQHF.

V gene TRBV5-4 combines with J gene TRBJ1-2; the D is unclear. The CDR3 totals 15 residues. Germline CDR1 is SGHNT and CDR2 is YYREEE (reference sequence). Trimming took off 5 bases at V and 2 bases at J, with 16 bases between the two ends. The CDR3 reads CASSPQKGDNYGYTF. The CDR3 nucleotides are TGTGCCAGCAGTCCCCAGAAGGGAGACAACTATGGCTACACCTTC.

This chain connects TRBV9 to TRBJ2-2; TRBD1 might be the D (6 bases). The CDR3 contains 16 residues. CDR1 is SGDLS, CDR2 YYNGEE, per germline. Trimming pared 1 base from V and 3 bases from J, leaving 13 bases between. The CDR3 protein is CASSVKGDTYTGELFF. As DNA, the CDR3 is TGTGCCAGCAGCGTAAAAGGGGACACCTACACCGGGGAGCTGTTTTTT.

The chain recombines TRBV4-1 with TRBJ1-2, with D possibly being TRBD1 (6 bases). V was clipped by 8 bases and J by 6 bases, with 13 bases between them. Germline assignment: CDR1 MGHRA and CDR2 YSYEKL. CDR3 size: 12 residues. CDR3: CASGGGDNGYTF. The CDR3 bases are TGCGCCAGCGGAGGTGGGGACAATGGCTACACCTTC.

V is TRBV6-6 and J is TRBJ1-1, with D possibly matching TRBD1 (5 bases). Germline-derived CDR1 and CDR2 are MNHNY and SVGAGI (reference sequence). The CDR3 has 12 residues. Trimming left V 2 bases short and J 10 bases short, with 11 bases between. The CDR3 region is CASSYLGQGAFF. The CDR3 bases are TGTGCCAGCAGTTACCTTGGCCAGGGAGCTTTCTTT.

This chain links TRBV5-4 with TRBJ2-1, with D perhaps TRBD2 (6 bases). The V end lost 0 bases, the J end lost 2 bases, and 12 bases lay between the germline ends. Per germline, CDR1 SGHNT and CDR2 YYREEE (reference sequence). This CDR3 contains 16 residues. The CDR3 nucleotides read TGTGCCAGCAGCTTGGGGGGGAGGAGTACCTACAATGAGCAGTTCTTC. This sequence encodes CASSLGGRSTYNEQFF.

J is TRBJ2-7 and V is TRBV4-3, with 7 positions matching TRBD2. CDR3 size: 15 residues. Trimming removed 4 bases from V and 0 bases from J; junction bases left unmatched: 6. Germline V gives CDR1 LGHNA, CDR2 YSLEER. The CDR3: CASSPASGASYEQYF. In nucleotides, the CDR3 is TGCGCCAGCAGCCCAGCAAGCGGGGCCTCCTACGAGCAGTACTTC.